This T cell receptor (beta chain) was identified during a study of blood T cells in healthy people across ages. Through a sample-barcoded 5' primer and a J-beta primer mix, a second PCR was run for roughly 6 to 12 cycles. MiXCR was run by TCRdb on the 5' RACE reads, yielding one entry per CDR3 protein. The sample contains 800,000 or so distinct CDR3 sequences, 20% to 25% of which appear only once. CDR3 length: 17 residues. Germline lookup yields CDR1 SGHVS and CDR2 FNYEAQ. This sample also appeared in a second study, on T cells of mothers and their children. As reported in that work: Each donor was one of three healthy Caucasian mothers or one of their six children.

This TCR was sampled from a boy between 10 and 17 years old in good health. The sample was blood. The rearrangement links TRBV7-6 to TRBJ2-5, with 14 bases matching TRBD2. Matching the DNA end better, TRBJ2-7 makes the J call doubtful. CDR3 in amino acids: CASSPGTSGRGLGEQYF. As DNA, the CDR3 is TGTGCCAGCAGCCCCGGGACTAGCGGGAGAGGATTAGGCGAGCAGTACTTC.